Following are 4 T cell receptor beta chains from one sample sequenced in a study of control samples from healthy donors and cancer patients. The repertoire was sequenced with immunoSEQ multiplex PCR; TCRdb's copy has only in-frame clones and lacks some. The sample holds under 200,000 clones, approximately 92% seen once. Sequencing was performed on blood. These receptors were collected from a woman in her sixties or seventies in good health.

CDR3 sequence reads: CASSTRLAGGYNEQFF. The CDR3 DNA reads as TGTGCCAGTAGTACGAGACTAGCGGGGGGGTACAATGAGCAGTTCTTC. The J gene is TRBJ2-1, the V gene TRBV19; TRBD2 aligns across 14 bases. Germline CDR1 LNHDA, CDR2 SQIVND (reference sequence). V trimming: 4 bases; J trimming: 4 bases; junction bases outside the gene matches: 3. The CDR3 is made up of 16 amino acids.

This clone turned up a few times. The V gene is TRBV9, the J gene TRBJ2-7, with no clear D. The germline V gene has CDR1 SGDLS and CDR2 YYNGEE. The CDR3 has 13 residues. Trimming pared 0 bases from V and 4 bases from J, leaving 8 bases between. DNA of the CDR3: TGTGCCAGCAGCGTAGCAATGGCGTACGAGCAGTACTTC. It codes for CASSVAMAYEQYF.

The V and J genes are TRBV27 and TRBJ2-1, with D hard to call. The CDR3 extends over 12 amino acids. V was clipped by 9 bases and J by 2 bases, with 8 bases between them. Germline V gives CDR1 MNHEY, CDR2 SMNVEV (reference sequence). This chain's CDR3 is CASGGPYNEQFF. The CDR3 DNA follows: TGTGCCAGTGGCGGTCCCTACAATGAGCAGTTCTTC.

J is TRBJ2-3 and V is TRBV19; possible D gene TRBD2, 5 bases. The CDR3 extends over 14 amino acids. In germline, CDR1 is LNHDA, CDR2 SQIVND (reference sequence). Trimming cost V 4 bases and J 5 bases, with 13 bases left between them. This chain's CDR3 is CASSSRSAGDTQYF. The DNA for the CDR3 is TGTGCCAGTAGTAGTCGGTCGGCGGGAGATACGCAGTATTTT.